This T cell receptor (beta chain) stems from a study of control samples from healthy donors and cancer patients. TCRdb keeps only in-frame clones here, not all; method: immunoSEQ multiplex PCR. Here the sample spans some 120,000 clones, around nine tenths being singletons. Trimming took 3 bases from V and 5 from J; bases not matched to a gene: 7. Germline CDR1 KGHSH, CDR2 LQKENI. This CDR3 is 15 amino acids long. This TCR was sampled from a woman in her 70s in good health. J is TRBJ1-1 and V is TRBV18; 9 nucleotides align to TRBD1. Sequencing was carried out using blood. The CDR3 nucleotides read TGTGCCAGCTCACCTTCGACAGGGGGAAGAACTGAAGCTTTCTTT. This gives the protein CASSPSTGGRTEAFF.